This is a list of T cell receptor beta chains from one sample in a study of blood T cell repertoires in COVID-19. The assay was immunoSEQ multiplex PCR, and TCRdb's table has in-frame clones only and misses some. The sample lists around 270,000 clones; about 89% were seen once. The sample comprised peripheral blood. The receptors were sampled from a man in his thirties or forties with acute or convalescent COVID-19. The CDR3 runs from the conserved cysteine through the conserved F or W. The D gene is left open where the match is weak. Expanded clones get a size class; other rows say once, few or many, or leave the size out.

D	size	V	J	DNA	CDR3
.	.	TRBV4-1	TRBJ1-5	TGCGCCAGCAGCCAAGAACGGGTCCATAGCAATCAGCCCCAGCATTTT	CASSQERVHSNQPQHF
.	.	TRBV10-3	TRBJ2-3	TGTGCCATCAGTGAGCCCCCGGGGGCTAGCGGTTCCACAGATACGCAGTATTTT	CAISEPPGASGSTDTQYF
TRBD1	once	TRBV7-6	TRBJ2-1	TGTGCCAGCAGCTTAATTCAGGGGGCTGAAAATGAGCAGTTCTTC	CASSLIQGAENEQFF
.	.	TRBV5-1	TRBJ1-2	TGCGCCAGCAGCCCAGGTGGTAACTATGGCTACACCTTC	CASSPGGNYGYTF
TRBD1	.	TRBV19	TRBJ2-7	TGTGCCAGTAGTTCGGACAGGGAAAGCCACGAGCAGTACTTC	CASSSDRESHEQYF
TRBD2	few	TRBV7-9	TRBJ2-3	TGTGCCAGCAGCTTACACGGGAGGTCGGATACGCAGTATTTT	CASSLHGRSDTQYF
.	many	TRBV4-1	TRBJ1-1	TGCGCCAGCAGCCAAGTTCTTAGGTTGTCAGGGAACACTGAAGCTTTCTTT	CASSQVLRLSGNTEAFF
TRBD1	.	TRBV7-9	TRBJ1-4	TGTGCCAGCAGCTCAACAGGGGGACGTAGTGAAAAACTGTTTTTT	CASSSTGGRSEKLFF
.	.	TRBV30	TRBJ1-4	TGTGCCTGGAGTTCCACAGGTATCGGTCCGTTTTTT	CAWSSTGIGPFF
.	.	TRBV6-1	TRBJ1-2	TGTGCCAGCAGTGAAGTGGTTGGGGGCCTCGGCTACACCTTC	CASSEVVGGLGYTF
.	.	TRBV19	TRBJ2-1	TGTGCCAGTAGTAAGGGGGGGGGCTCCTACAATGAGCAGTTCTTC	CASSKGGGSYNEQFF
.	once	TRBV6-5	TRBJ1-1	TGTGCCAGCAGTTACTACCCAGGCCCGAACACTGAAGCTTTCTTT	CASSYYPGPNTEAFF
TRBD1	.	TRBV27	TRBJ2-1	TGTGCCAGCAGCTTGGACAGGAGCTCCTACAATGAGCAGTTCTTC	CASSLDRSSYNEQFF
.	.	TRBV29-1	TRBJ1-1	TGCAGCGTTGAACGGGGGAGAGGCACTGAAGCTTTCTTT	CSVERGRGTEAFF
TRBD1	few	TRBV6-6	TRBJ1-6	TGTGCCAGCACCCAATACAGGGGTACGGATAATTCACCCCTCCACTTT	CASTQYRGTDNSPLHF
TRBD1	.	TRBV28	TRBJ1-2	TGTGCCAGCAAAACGGGACAGGGTGTCAACTATGGCTACACCTTC	CASKTGQGVNYGYTF
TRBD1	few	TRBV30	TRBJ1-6	TGTGCCTGGAGAGATTACGGGACAGATAATTCACCCCTCCACTTT	CAWRDYGTDNSPLHF
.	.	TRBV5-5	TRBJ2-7	TGTGCCAGCAGCTTGGGGCGGCGGGAGCAGTACTTC	CASSLGRREQYF
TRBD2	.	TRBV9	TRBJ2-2	TGTGCCAGCAGCCCCCAGACTCTAGCGGGAGCCGGGGAGCTGTTTTTT	CASSPQTLAGAGELFF
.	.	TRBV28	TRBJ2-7	TGTGCCAGCTGTAGCCCGGCGGGGTTCTCCTACGAGCAGTACTTC	CASCSPAGFSYEQYF
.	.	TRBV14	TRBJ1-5	TGTGCCACCCAGCGGAGGCACGGAGCCAGAAATCAGCCCCAGCATTTT	CATQRRHGARNQPQHF
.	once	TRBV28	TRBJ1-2	TGTGCCGTAGAGCAGGGCGTCGTTGGCTACACCTTC	CAVEQGVVGYTF
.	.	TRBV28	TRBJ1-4	TGTGCAGGGGCAAATTCAGTTGAAAAACTGTTTTTT	CAGANSVEKLFF
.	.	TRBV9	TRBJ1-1	TGTGCCAGCAGCGGGGACACGGGAACTACCACGCGGGCTTTCTTT	CASSGDTGTTTRAFF
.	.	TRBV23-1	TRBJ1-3	TGCGCCAGCTCCCCCCCAAGGAGGGCAGTGTGGCGAAACACCATATATTTT	CASSPPRRAVWRNTIYF
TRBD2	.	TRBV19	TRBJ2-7	TGTGCCAGTAGTATAATAGCGGGGCCCTACGAGCAGTACTTC	CASSIIAGPYEQYF
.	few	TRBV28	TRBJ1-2	TGTGCCAGCAGTTCGAGGGTACGTACAGCCTATGGCTACACCTTC	CASSSRVRTAYGYTF